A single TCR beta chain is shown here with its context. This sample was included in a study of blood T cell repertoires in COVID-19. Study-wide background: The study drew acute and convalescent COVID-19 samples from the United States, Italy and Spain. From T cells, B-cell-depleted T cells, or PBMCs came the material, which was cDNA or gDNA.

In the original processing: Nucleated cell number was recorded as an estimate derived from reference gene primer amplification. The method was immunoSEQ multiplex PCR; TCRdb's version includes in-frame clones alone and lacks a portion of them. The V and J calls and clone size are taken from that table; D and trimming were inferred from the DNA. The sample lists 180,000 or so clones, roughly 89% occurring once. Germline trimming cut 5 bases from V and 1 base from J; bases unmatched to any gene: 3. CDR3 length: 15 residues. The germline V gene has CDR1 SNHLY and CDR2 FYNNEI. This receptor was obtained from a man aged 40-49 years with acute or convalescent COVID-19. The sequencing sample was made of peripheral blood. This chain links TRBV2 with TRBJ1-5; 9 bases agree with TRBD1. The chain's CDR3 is CASSLGTGSNQPQHF. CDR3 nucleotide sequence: TGTGCCAGCAGTCTCGGGACAGGGAGCAATCAGCCCCAGCATTTT. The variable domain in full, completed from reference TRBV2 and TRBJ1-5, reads EPEVTQTPSHQVTQMGQEVILRCVPISNHLYFYWYRQILGQKVEFLVSFYNNEISEKSEIFDDQFSVERPDGSNFTLKIRSTKLEDSAMYFCASSLGTGSNQPQHFGDGTRLSIL.